This entry lists 16 T cell receptor beta chains sequenced from one sample in a study of blood T cell repertoires in COVID-19. The method was immunoSEQ multiplex PCR; TCRdb's version includes in-frame clones alone and lacks a portion of them. The sample lists approximately 97,000 clones; about 83% were seen once. Sequenced: peripheral blood. The receptors originated from a man between 35 and 55 years old with active or convalescent COVID-19.

This sequence joins TRBV6-4 and TRBJ1-1; 9 bases line up with TRBD1. The CDR3 is 14 residues long. Germline assignment: CDR1 MRHNA and CDR2 SNTAGT. V dropped 3 bases and J dropped 4; count of bases not matched to a gene: 3. The DNA of the CDR3 is TGTGCCAGCAGTGAGTCGACAGGGGGCACTGAAGCTTTCTTT. Protein sequence: CASSESTGGTEAFF.

The chain uses TRBV5-1 and TRBJ2-5, with TRBD1 identical over 8 bases. This CDR3 is 16 amino acids long. Per germline, CDR1 SGHRS and CDR2 YFSETQ. Trimming cost V 4 bases and J 2 bases; bases outside gene matches: 10. CDR3: CASSPGRTGRQETQYF. The CDR3 bases are TGCGCCAGCAGCCCAGGGCGGACAGGGAGGCAAGAGACCCAGTACTTC. The whole variable domain, remainder taken from reference TRBV5-1 and TRBJ2-5, is KAGVTQTPRYLIKTRGQQVTLSCSPISGHRSVSWYQQTPGQGLQFLFEYFSETQRNKGNFPGRFSGRQFSNSRSEMNVSTLELGDSALYLCASSPGRTGRQETQYFGPGTRLLVL.

The rearrangement uses TRBV6-6 and TRBJ1-1; D ambiguous. The germline CDR1 and CDR2 sequences are MNHNY and SVGAGI (reference sequence). The V end lost 2 bases, the J end lost 5 bases, and 12 bases lay between the germline ends. The CDR3 covers 14 residues. Here the CDR3 reads CASSYPERETEAFF. CDR3 DNA sequence: TGTGCCAGCAGTTACCCGGAACGGGAAACTGAAGCTTTCTTT.

In its sample, this clone was seen once. The chain uses TRBV9 and TRBJ2-1; TRBD1 matches at 10 bases. This CDR3 is 17 amino acids long. After removal of 4 bases from V and 5 bases from J, the junction contained 12 bases not matched to a gene. The germline gives CDR1 SGDLS, CDR2 YYNGEE. CDR3 region: CASSPTGVGQGHNEQFF. The CDR3 DNA follows: TGTGCCAGCAGCCCCACGGGGGTGGGACAGGGGCACAATGAGCAGTTCTTC.

This clone was detected once. This chain joins TRBV3-1 (or the pseudogene TRBV3-2) and TRBJ2-2; no clear D gene. V was trimmed by 0 bases and J by 8 bases, leaving 7 bases between them. The CDR3 consists of 13 residues. Looked up from germline, CDR1 is LGHDT and CDR2 is YNNKEL (reference sequence). The CDR3 loop reads CASSQDPPGELFF. Here the CDR3 DNA reads TGTGCCAGCAGCCAAGATCCCCCGGGGGAGCTGTTTTTT.

V gene TRBV6-6 combines with J gene TRBJ2-3; D unresolved. CDR3 length: 12 residues. CDR1 MNHNY and CDR2 SVGAGI come from the germline V gene (reference sequence). V shed 5 bases and J shed 2 bases, with 5 bases lying between them. The CDR3 bases are TGTGCCAGCAGTCTGTACACAGATACGCAGTATTTT. This encodes CASSLYTDTQYF.

CDR3 DNA sequence: TGTGCCAGCAGCGTAGGAGGGGCTAGCGGGAATGAGCAGTTCTTC. Translated: CASSVGGASGNEQFF. This chain connects TRBV9 to TRBJ2-1, with TRBD2 identical over 8 bases. Germline loops: CDR1 SGDLS, CDR2 YYNGEE. This CDR3 has 15 amino acids. V was clipped by 0 bases and J by 7 bases; unmatched bases: 6.

V usage is TRBV18 and J usage is TRBJ2-1, with D tentatively TRBD2 (6 bases). CDR3 size: 16 residues. V shed 1 base and J shed 7 bases, with 17 bases lying between them. CDR1 is KGHSH, CDR2 LQKENI, per germline. CDR3 nucleotide sequence: TGTGCCAGCTCACCACTTGGGGCTGGGGCGGGGAATGAGCAGTTCTTC. It codes for CASSPLGAGAGNEQFF.

This clone came up many times. The chain combines TRBV9 with TRBJ2-2, with D possibly being TRBD2 (5 bases). The CDR3 is 16 residues long. Trimming removed 0 bases at V and 6 bases at J, with 15 bases between. CDR1 and CDR2 (germline): SGDLS, YYNGEE. The CDR3 bases are TGTGCCAGCAGCGTAGAATCCGCTCACGGGGCCGGGGAGCTGTTTTTT. Its protein product is CASSVESAHGAGELFF.

The V gene is TRBV12-5, the J gene TRBJ1-5; a possible D gene is TRBD1 (6 bases). Germline V gene sequence: CDR1 LGHNT, CDR2 FRNRAP. V lost 7 bases, J lost 7 bases, and 11 bases lay in between. The CDR3 contains 12 residues. The CDR3 nucleotides read TGTGCTAGTGCCCACAGGGACCAGCCCCAGCATTTT. This encodes CASAHRDQPQHF.

V gene TRBV11-2 combines with J gene TRBJ1-1; 10 bases are a match to TRBD1. Germline loops: CDR1 SGHAT, CDR2 FQNNGV. V trimming: 6 bases; J trimming: 5 bases; junction bases outside the gene matches: 6. The CDR3 runs to 14 residues. As DNA, the CDR3 is TGTGCCAGCAGAAAACCGGGACAGGGGACTGAAGCTTTCTTT. Residues: CASRKPGQGTEAFF.

The J gene is TRBJ1-6, the V gene TRBV2; D is uncertain. Germline V lookup: CDR1 SNHLY, CDR2 FYNNEI. The CDR3 spans 13 residues. Trimming removed 7 bases from V and 11 bases from J, with 15 bases in between. CDR3 nucleotides: TGTGCCAGCAATCCGGGCGGGAATCCACCCCTCCACTTT. Encoded protein: CASNPGGNPPLHF.

The V gene is TRBV5-8, the J gene TRBJ1-6, with TRBD1 as a possible D gene (5 bases). The V end was cut by 2 bases, the J end by 6 bases, with 6 bases between. This CDR3 contains 13 residues. Germline lookup yields CDR1 SGHTS and CDR2 YDEGEE. CDR3 in amino acids: CASSLGANSPLHF. The CDR3 DNA reads TGTGCCAGCAGCTTAGGGGCTAATTCACCCCTCCACTTT.

The V and J genes are TRBV5-1 and TRBJ2-1, with D hard to call. CDR1 and CDR2 from the germline V gene are SGHRS and YFSETQ. The CDR3 totals 14 residues. V dropped 6 bases and J dropped 0 bases, with 10 bases sitting between them. This chain's CDR3 is CASTIDGSYNEQFF. The CDR3 nucleotides read TGCGCCAGCACCATAGATGGCTCCTACAATGAGCAGTTCTTC.

This clone occurred once. The chain recombines TRBV27 with TRBJ1-2, with 7 bases aligning to TRBD1. CDR3 length: 14 amino acids. Germline loops: CDR1 MNHEY, CDR2 SMNVEV (reference sequence). V shed 5 bases and J 3 bases; nucleotides not matched to a gene: 6. CDR3 sequence reads: CASSKQGSDYGYTF. CDR3 nucleotides: TGTGCCAGCAGTAAACAGGGGTCAGACTATGGCTACACCTTC.

The chain recombines TRBV5-6 with TRBJ1-6, with 7 bases fitting TRBD1. There are 16 residues in the CDR3. The V gene's germline CDR1 is SGHDT and CDR2 YYEEEE. J gave up 4 bases and V 3 bases, and 7 bases lay outside the gene matches. This CDR3 reads CASSSTPGQYNSPLHF. Here the CDR3 DNA reads TGTGCCAGCAGCTCTACTCCGGGACAGTATAATTCACCCCTCCACTTT.